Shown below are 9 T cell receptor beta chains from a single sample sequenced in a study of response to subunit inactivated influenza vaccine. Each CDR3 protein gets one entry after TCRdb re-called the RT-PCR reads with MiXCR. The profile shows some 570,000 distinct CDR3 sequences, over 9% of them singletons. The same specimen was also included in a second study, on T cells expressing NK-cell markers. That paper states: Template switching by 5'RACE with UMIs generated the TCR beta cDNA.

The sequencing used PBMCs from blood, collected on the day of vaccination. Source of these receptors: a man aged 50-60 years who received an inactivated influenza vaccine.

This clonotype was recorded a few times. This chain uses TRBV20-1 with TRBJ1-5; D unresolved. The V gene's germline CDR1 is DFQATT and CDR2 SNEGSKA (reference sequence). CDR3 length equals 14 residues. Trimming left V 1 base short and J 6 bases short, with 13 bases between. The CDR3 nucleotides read TGCAGTGCTAGAGGCGGAAAAACGGGTCAGCCCCAGCATTTT. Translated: CSARGGKTGQPQHF.

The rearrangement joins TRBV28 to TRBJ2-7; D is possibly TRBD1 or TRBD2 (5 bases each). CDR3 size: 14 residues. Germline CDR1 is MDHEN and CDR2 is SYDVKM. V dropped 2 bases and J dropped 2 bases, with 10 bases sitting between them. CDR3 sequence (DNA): TGTGCCAGCAGTTTAATGGGGGATACCTACGAGCAGTACTTC. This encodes CASSLMGDTYEQYF.

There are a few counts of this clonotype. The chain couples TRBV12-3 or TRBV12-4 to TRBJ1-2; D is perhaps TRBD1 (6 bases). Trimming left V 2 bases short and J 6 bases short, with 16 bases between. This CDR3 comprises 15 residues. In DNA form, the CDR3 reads TGTGCCAGCAGTTTAACCCCGTGGGGGCGAGATGGCTACACCTTC. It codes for CASSLTPWGRDGYTF.

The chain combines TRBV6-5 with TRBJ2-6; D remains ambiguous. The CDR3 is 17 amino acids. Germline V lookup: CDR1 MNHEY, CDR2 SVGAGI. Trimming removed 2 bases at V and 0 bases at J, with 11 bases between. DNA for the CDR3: TGTGCCAGCAGTTACGGGGATTCCGTCTCTGGGGCCAACGTCCTGACTTTC. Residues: CASSYGDSVSGANVLTF.

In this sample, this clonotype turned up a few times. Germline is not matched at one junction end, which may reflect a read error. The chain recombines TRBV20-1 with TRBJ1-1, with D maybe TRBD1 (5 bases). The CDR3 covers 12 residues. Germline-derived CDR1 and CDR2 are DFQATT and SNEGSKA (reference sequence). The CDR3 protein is CSPRKIGTQAFF. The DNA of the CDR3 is TGCAGTCCTAGGAAGATCGGGACTCAAGCTTTCTTT.

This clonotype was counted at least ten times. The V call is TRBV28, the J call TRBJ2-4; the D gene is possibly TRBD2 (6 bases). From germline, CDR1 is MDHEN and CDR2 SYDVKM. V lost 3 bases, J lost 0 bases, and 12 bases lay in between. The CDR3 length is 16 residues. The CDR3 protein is CASSFRDWKAKNIQYF. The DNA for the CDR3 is TGTGCCAGCAGTTTCCGGGACTGGAAAGCCAAAAACATTCAGTACTTC.

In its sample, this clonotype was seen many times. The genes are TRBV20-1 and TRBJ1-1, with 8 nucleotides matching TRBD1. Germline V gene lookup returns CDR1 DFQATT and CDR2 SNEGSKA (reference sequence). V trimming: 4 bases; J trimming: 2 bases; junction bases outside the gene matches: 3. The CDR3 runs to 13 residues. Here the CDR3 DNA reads TGCAGTGCTACACAGGGGGGAAACACTGAAGCTTTCTTT. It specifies CSATQGGNTEAFF.

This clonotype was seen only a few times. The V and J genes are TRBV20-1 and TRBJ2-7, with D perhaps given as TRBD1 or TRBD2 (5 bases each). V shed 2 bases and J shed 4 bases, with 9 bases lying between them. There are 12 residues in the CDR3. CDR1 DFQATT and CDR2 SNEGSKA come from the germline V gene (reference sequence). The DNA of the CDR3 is TGCAGTGCTAGACTCAGGGAGTACGAGCAGTACTTC. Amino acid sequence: CSARLREYEQYF.

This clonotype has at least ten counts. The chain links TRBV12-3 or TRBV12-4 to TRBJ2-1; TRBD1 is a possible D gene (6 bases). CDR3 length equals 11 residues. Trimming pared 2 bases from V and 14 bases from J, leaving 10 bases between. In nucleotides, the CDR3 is TGTGCCAGCAGTTTATCAGGGGATGAGTTCTTC. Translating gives CASSLSGDEFF.